Below are 5 T cell receptor beta chains sequenced from a single sample in a study of blood T cell repertoires in COVID-19. The method was immunoSEQ multiplex PCR; TCRdb's version includes in-frame clones alone and lacks a portion of them. The table has a few hundred thousand clones, 85% seen once. The sample was peripheral blood. Source of these receptors: a human donor in a cohort sampled during active COVID-19.

The V gene is TRBV6-5, the J gene TRBJ1-1; D gene uncertain. Germline-derived CDR1 and CDR2 are MNHEY and SVGAGI. Trimming cost V 7 bases and J 0 bases, with 15 bases left between them. CDR3 length: 15 amino acids. The CDR3: CASTEGGPLNTEAFF. The CDR3 DNA reads TGTGCCAGCACCGAAGGAGGCCCTTTGAACACTGAAGCTTTCTTT.

There are a few counts of this clone. The CDR3 DNA sequence: TGTGCCAGCAGCCAAGTGGAAGGGGCCTACGAGCAGTACTTC. Translation gives CASSQVEGAYEQYF. This chain uses TRBV3-1 (or the pseudogene TRBV3-2) with TRBJ2-7, with D tentatively TRBD1 (5 bases). The CDR3 runs to 14 residues. The V and J ends lost 1 base and 2 bases respectively, with 9 bases between them. Germline CDR1 reads LGHDT; CDR2 reads YNNKEL (reference sequence).

V and J are TRBV7-2 and TRBJ1-1, with TRBD1 matching 7 bases. After removal of 5 bases from V and 5 bases from J, the junction contained 5 bases not matched to a gene. Germline-derived CDR1 and CDR2 are SGHTA and FQGNSA. This CDR3 region has 13 residues. The CDR3 reads CASSVTGMTEAFF. DNA of the CDR3: TGTGCCAGCAGCGTGACAGGGATGACTGAAGCTTTCTTT.

This clone was counted between two and nine times. The CDR3 spells CASSPQFYYGYTF. The CDR3, as DNA: TGTGCCAGTAGTCCCCAGTTCTACTATGGCTACACCTTC. The chain employs TRBV19 and TRBJ1-2, with no clear D. V was cut by 5 bases and J by 3 bases, with 10 bases left in between. The CDR3 length is 13 residues. CDR1 is LNHDA, CDR2 SQIVND, per germline (reference sequence).

The chain carries TRBV7-9 and TRBJ2-3, with D perhaps TRBD1 (5 bases). This CDR3 is built from 15 residues. The V gene lost 5 bases and the J gene lost 2 bases, with 14 bases spanning the gap. CDR1 and CDR2 from the germline V gene are SEHNR and FQNEAQ (reference sequence). The CDR3 protein is CASSQDTLLTDTQYF. DNA for the CDR3: TGTGCCAGCAGCCAGGACACCCTACTCACAGATACGCAGTATTTT.